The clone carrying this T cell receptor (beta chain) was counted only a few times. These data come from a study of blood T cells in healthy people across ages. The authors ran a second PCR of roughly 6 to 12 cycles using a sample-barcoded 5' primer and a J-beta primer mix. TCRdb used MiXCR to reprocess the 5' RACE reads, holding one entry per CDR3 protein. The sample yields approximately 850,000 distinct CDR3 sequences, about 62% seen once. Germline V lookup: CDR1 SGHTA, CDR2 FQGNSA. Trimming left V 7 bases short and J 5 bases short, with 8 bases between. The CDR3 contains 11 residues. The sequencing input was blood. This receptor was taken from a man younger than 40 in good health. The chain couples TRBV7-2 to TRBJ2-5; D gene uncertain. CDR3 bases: TGTGCCAGCATTTTACGGGAGACCCAGTACTTC. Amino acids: CASILRETQYF. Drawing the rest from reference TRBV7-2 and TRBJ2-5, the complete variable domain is GAGVSQSPSNKVTEKGKDVELRCDPISGHTALYWYRQSLGQGLEFLIYFQGNSAPDKSGLPSDRFSAERTGGSVSTLTIQRTQQEDSAVYLCASILRETQYFGPGTRLLVL.